These T cell receptor beta chains were read from a single sample in a study of T cells after yellow fever vaccination. TCRdb re-called the 5' RACE reads through MiXCR, storing one row per CDR3 protein. The sample contains 300,000 to 450,000 distinct CDR3 sequences, 6% to 8% of which appear only once. This specimen consisted of PBMCs, obtained 5 days after the yellow fever booster vaccination. All receptors derive from a man aged 25 to 40 who received the YFV17D yellow fever vaccine. Each CDR3 is given with its conserved first and last residue. D genes are given only for firm matches. For some rows the clone size is stated as once, few or many, or as a class when expanded; others skip it.

few	TRBJ2-3	TRBD2	TRBV15	TGTGCCACCAGCATAGGCGGGAGGCCTACAGATACGCAGTATTTT	CATSIGGRPTDTQYF
many	TRBJ2-2	TRBD1	TRBV20-1	TGCAGTGCTACCAGGGGGCTAACCGGGGAGCTGTTTTTT	CSATRGLTGELFF
many	TRBJ2-1	-	TRBV12-2	TGTGCAAGTAGGCTGAGTACTAGCGGGAGGAATGAGCAGTTCTTC	CASRLSTSGRNEQFF
-	TRBJ2-7	-	TRBV6-2/TRBV6-3	TGTGCCAGCAGTTCCTCTGAGCCAACATTTTACGAGCAGTACTTC	CASSSSEPTFYEQYF
few	TRBJ2-3	-	TRBV3-1	TGTGCCAGCAGCGCCATTCGTTCCGCAGATACGCAGTATTTT	CASSAIRSADTQYF
few	TRBJ2-5	TRBD2	TRBV6-1	TGTGCCAGCAGTCCTTTTGGGACTAGCGGGAGGATAGAGTACTTC	CASSPFGTSGRIEYF
-	TRBJ2-7	TRBD2	TRBV29-1	TGCAGCGCACTAGCGGGAGATTCCTCCTACGAGCAGTACTTC	CSALAGDSSYEQYF
few	TRBJ2-1	TRBD1	TRBV7-9	TGTGCCAGCTACCCAAGGACAGGGCCTCACAATGAGCAGTTCTTC	CASYPRTGPHNEQFF
-	TRBJ2-7	-	TRBV28	TGTGCCAGCGGAGTTGACGAGCAGTACTTC	CASGVDEQYF
-	TRBJ2-7	-	TRBV20-1	TGCAGTGCGGAGGGGCGAGCCCCCTACGAGCAGTACTTC	CSAEGRAPYEQYF
few	TRBJ2-7	-	TRBV7-2	TGTGCCAGCGGTTCGAGGCAGGGGTCGTACCACCAGTACTTC	CASGSRQGSYHQYF
-	TRBJ2-2	-	TRBV10-3	TGTGCCATCAGTGAACAGGGACGGGTCACCGGGGAGCTGTTTTTT	CAISEQGRVTGELFF
few	TRBJ2-2	-	TRBV25-1	TGTGCCAGCACTCCGTCGGTAGGGGCCACCGGGGAGCTGTTTTTT	CASTPSVGATGELFF
many	TRBJ2-3	-	TRBV5-1	TGCGCCAGCAGCTTTCTAGCGGCCGCAGGGGCAGATACGCAGTATTTT	CASSFLAAAGADTQYF
-	TRBJ2-7	-	TRBV5-5	TGTGCCAGCAGCGCCCGAGACGGATACTACGAGCAGTACTTC	CASSARDGYYEQYF
few	TRBJ2-7	-	TRBV7-6	TGTGCCAGCAGCTTAGCGGTCTTAAACGAGCAGTACTTC	CASSLAVLNEQYF
few	TRBJ2-7	TRBD1	TRBV10-1	TGCGCCAGCAGTCCAATCGCCGGGACAGGGAGAAGGGAGCAGTACTTC	CASSPIAGTGRREQYF
-	TRBJ2-2	-	TRBV28	TGTGCCAGCAGTTCACCCCCCAGGGCCGGGGAGCTGTTTTTT	CASSSPPRAGELFF
many	TRBJ2-1	-	TRBV5-5	TGTGCCAGCAGGTGGACGGGAGACAATGAGCAGTTCTTC	CASRWTGDNEQFF
many	TRBJ2-7	TRBD2	TRBV20-1	TGCAGTGCTAGGCTCGGACTAGCGGGCCAGTACGAGCAGTACTTC	CSARLGLAGQYEQYF
-	TRBJ2-5	-	TRBV10-3	TGTGCCATCAGTGAGCGGGGGGAGACCCAGTACTTC	CAISERGETQYF
-	TRBJ2-1	-	TRBV4-1	TGCGCCAGCAGCCAAGTTACCGGCTCCTACAATGAGCAGTTCTTC	CASSQVTGSYNEQFF
many	TRBJ1-5	TRBD1	TRBV20-1	TGCAGTGCTAGGGACAGGGGGAATCAGCCCCAGCATTTT	CSARDRGNQPQHF
few	TRBJ1-4	-	TRBV10-3	TGTGCCATCAGTGAGTCAAAGGGGAATGAAAAACTGTTTTTT	CAISESKGNEKLFF
-	TRBJ2-2	-	TRBV12-3/TRBV12-4	TGTGCCTTCTGCATTAAAAATAGACAGCGGTGGAACACCGGGGAGCTGTTTTTT	CAFCIKNRQRWNTGELFF
-	TRBJ2-1	-	TRBV12-3/TRBV12-4	TGTACCTGCAGTTTAACCCCCCTCACATCCAGCTCCTACAATGAGCAGTTCTTC	CTCSLTPLTSSSYNEQFF
-	TRBJ2-1	-	TRBV20-1	TGCAGTGCTAGAAGCGGCCGGACCTACAATGAGCAGTTCTTC	CSARSGRTYNEQFF
many	TRBJ2-5	-	TRBV11-2	TGTGCCAGCAGCTTTCGGGGGGCACGAGAGACCCAGTACTTC	CASSFRGARETQYF
-	TRBJ2-2	TRBD1	TRBV7-6	TGTGCCAGCAGCTTACCTACAGGGGGCTGGACCGGGGAGCTGTTTTTT	CASSLPTGGWTGELFF
many	TRBJ2-1	-	TRBV20-1	TGCAGCCCTAGGGGGTCAACCTACAATGAGCAGTTCTTC	CSPRGSTYNEQFF
many	TRBJ2-1	-	TRBV7-2	TGTGCCAGCAGCTTAGGGACTAACTCCTACAATGAGCAGTTCTTC	CASSLGTNSYNEQFF
-	TRBJ2-7	TRBD1	TRBV29-1	TGCAGCGTCTACGGACAGGGGGCGAACGAGCAGTACTTC	CSVYGQGANEQYF
many	TRBJ2-1	-	TRBV12-5	TGTGCTAGTGGGGAGGGCTACCTCTATGAGCAGTTCTTC	CASGEGYLYEQFF
few	TRBJ2-2	-	TRBV12-3/TRBV12-4	TGTGCCAGCAGGGGGATCGCGAACACCGGGGAGCTGTTTTTT	CASRGIANTGELFF
many	TRBJ2-7	-	TRBV5-1	TGCGCCAGCAGAAGAAGCTCCTACGAGCAGTACTTC	CASRRSSYEQYF
-	TRBJ2-7	-	TRBV28	TGTGCCAGCAGTTTGGCGGCAAGCTCCTACGAGCAGTACTTC	CASSLAASSYEQYF
many	TRBJ2-7	TRBD2	TRBV20-1	TGCAGTGCTAGCGGGACTAGCGGAACCTCCTACGAGCAGTACTTC	CSASGTSGTSYEQYF
-	TRBJ1-2	-	TRBV12-3/TRBV12-4	TGTGCCAGCGCTGAGACAGACGGCTATGGCTACACCTTC	CASAETDGYGYTF
many	TRBJ1-5	-	TRBV12-3/TRBV12-4	TGTGCCAGCAGAACCAACAGGGATAGCAATCAGCCCCAGCATTTT	CASRTNRDSNQPQHF
few	TRBJ2-7	TRBD1	TRBV2	TGTGCCAGCAACTCTGGACAGGGGTACGAGCAGTACTTC	CASNSGQGYEQYF
-	TRBJ1-5	-	TRBV7-2	TGTGCCAGCAGCTTAGCCACCCCCTCTCAGCCCCAGCATTTT	CASSLATPSQPQHF
many	TRBJ2-1	TRBD2	TRBV29-1	TGCAGCGCTACTAGCGGCCGGTACAATGAGCAGTTCTTC	CSATSGRYNEQFF
few	TRBJ2-3	TRBD1	TRBV6-5	TGTGCCAGCAGTTCGACAGGGGGACGGGGCACAGATACGCAGTATTTT	CASSSTGGRGTDTQYF
many	TRBJ1-1	-	TRBV29-1	TGCAGCGTTGAAATGGCCCGGAGGGCTTTCTTT	CSVEMARRAFF
-	TRBJ2-1	TRBD2	TRBV11-3	TGTGCCAGCAGCCCGTCCTGGTCTGCTAGCGGGAGCAATGAGCAGTTCTTC	CASSPSWSASGSNEQFF
-	TRBJ2-1	-	TRBV20-1	TGCAGTGCTAGAGATCTCCGTACCGGATACAATGAGCAGTTCTTC	CSARDLRTGYNEQFF
few	TRBJ1-1	-	TRBV6-2/TRBV6-3	TGTGCCAGCAGTTACTTAGCTCTTACTACCACTGAAGCTTTCTTT	CASSYLALTTTEAFF
-	TRBJ2-3	-	TRBV5-8	TGTGCCAGCAGCTTAGAAGGGTGGAGGCGGACAGATACGCAGTATTTT	CASSLEGWRRTDTQYF
-	TRBJ2-5	TRBD1	TRBV10-3	TGTGCCATCACAAAGGGGGCTGGACAGGGGGCTGAGGAGACCCAGTACTTC	CAITKGAGQGAEETQYF
many	TRBJ2-1	TRBD2	TRBV20-1	TGCAGTGCTAAAATCACCGGGACTAGCGGGAGTTACAATGAGCAGTTCTTC	CSAKITGTSGSYNEQFF
-	TRBJ2-3	-	TRBV30	TGTGCCTGCGCCGGACAGTTTGGGGATACGCAGTATTTT	CACAGQFGDTQYF
many	TRBJ2-7	TRBD2	TRBV7-8	TGTGCCAGCAGCAGTCCGGGACTAGCAATCGAGCAGTACTTC	CASSSPGLAIEQYF